This T cell receptor (beta chain) was captured by sequencing in a study of T cells after somatic rescue of genetic block. Data came from immunoSEQ multiplex PCR; TCRdb stores just in-frame clones and leaves some out. The table lists 12,000 or so clones, around 71% of them singletons. The CDR3 runs to 14 residues. Trimming at V came to 6 bases and at J to 0 bases, leaving 4 bases not matched to a gene. Per the germline V gene, CDR1 is MNHEY and CDR2 is SVGAGI. The sample taken for sequencing was peripheral blood mononuclear cells (PBMCs). V gene TRBV6-5 combines with J gene TRBJ2-7; TRBD2 aligns across 8 bases. This sequence originates from a boy under 18. CDR3 in amino acids: CASRKRGNSYEQYF. CDR3 in DNA: TGTGCCAGCAGGAAGCGGGGGAACTCCTACGAGCAGTACTTC.